These T cell receptor beta chains were read from a single sample in a study of blood T cell repertoires in COVID-19. The repertoire was sequenced with immunoSEQ multiplex PCR; TCRdb's copy has only in-frame clones and lacks some. The data contain about 270,000 clones, approximately 85% of them singletons. The sample comprised peripheral blood. The source is a human donor in a cohort sampled during active COVID-19. Each CDR3 is given with its conserved first and last residue. Fields, in order: V gene, CDR3 length, J gene, CDR3 protein.

V: TRBV18
length: 15
J: TRBJ1-4
CDR3: CASSGQGTTNEKLFF

V: TRBV19
length: 11
J: TRBJ1-2
CDR3: CASSSGYGYTF

V: TRBV3-1/TRBV3-2
length: 13
J: TRBJ1-1
CDR3: CASSRQLNTEAFF

V: TRBV7-2
length: 14
J: TRBJ2-5
CDR3: CASSHSGTGETQYF

V: TRBV5-6
length: 17
J: TRBJ1-3
CDR3: CASSLYSMLSSGNTIYF

V: TRBV6-5
length: 14
J: TRBJ1-1
CDR3: CASTPDRSNTEAFF

V: TRBV6-6
length: 15
J: TRBJ2-1
CDR3: CASSNGLAEINEQFF

V: TRBV5-4
length: 15
J: TRBJ1-2
CDR3: CASSLERTGDYGYTF

V: TRBV5-1
length: 14
J: TRBJ2-1
CDR3: CASSLERANNEQFF

V: TRBV28
length: 14
J: TRBJ2-1
CDR3: CASKGGSYYNEQFF

V: TRBV11-2
length: 15
J: TRBJ1-3
CDR3: CASSPTGLSGNTIYF

V: TRBV28
length: 12
J: TRBJ2-5
CDR3: CASKTGAETQYF

V: TRBV7-8
length: 16
J: TRBJ2-3
CDR3: CASSSRTSGTPRGQYF

V: TRBV3-1/TRBV3-2
length: 14
J: TRBJ2-3
CDR3: CASSSRTATDTQYF

V: TRBV5-1
length: 15
J: TRBJ2-7
CDR3: CASSLSASGKGEQYF

V: TRBV28
length: 15
J: TRBJ2-3
CDR3: CASSVVGRVTDTQYF

V: TRBV10-3
length: 14
J: TRBJ2-1
CDR3: CAISDGRGYNEQFF